Listed here is a single TCR beta chain. The clone's antigen remains unknown. Base qualities are not recorded, but no much larger clone differs from it by a single base. According to the germline V gene, CDR1 reads LGHNA and CDR2 reads YNFKEQ. V is reduced by 4 bases and J by 6 bases, leaving a spacing of 13 bases between them. From the cysteine up to the phenylalanine, the CDR3 has a length of 14 residues. This entry keeps only the CDR3 DNA: 42 bases, framed from base 1. These data come from a study of post-analysis software for immune sequencing data (dated by TCRdb to between 2014 and 2016). Describing the broader study: The recorded disease courses included relapsing-remitting, secondary progressive and progressive-relapsing multiple sclerosis, and some patients had no subtype annotation. A subset of samples was prepared in parallel using single-end sample barcoding, then pooled and co-amplified after Illumina adapter ligation. The patient repertoires were compared against approximately twelve previously published healthy control repertoires obtained from donors aged 6 to 25 years. The paper as a whole reports these results and caveats: The control group was slightly older than the multiple sclerosis patient group. When samples were clustered directly using the F measure, samples prepared in the same batch co-clustered strongly, which prompted a batch-effect correction. Patients showed significantly higher frequencies than controls for 4 or 5 TRBV segments, among them TRBV5-6, TRBV5-1 and TRBV20-1. Significantly lower normalized Chao1 diversity was found in multiple sclerosis patients than in controls, suggesting substantial peripheral T-cell clonal expansion.

To demonstrate the VDJtools post-analysis software, the study profiled TCR beta repertoires from the peripheral blood of about a dozen young patients with multiple sclerosis. The multiple sclerosis patients were children and adolescents ranging in age from 6 to 15 years. The library was prepared using PCR. Sequencing was performed on an Illumina HiSeq 2500. To reduce PCR and sequencing biases, unique molecular identifiers were built into the TCR beta cDNA libraries. Per 1 to 10 million input T cells, some 500,000 cDNA molecules were obtained, such that each molecule approximated one T cell. The patient libraries were prepared and sequenced using the same protocol as the earlier healthy control dataset. Samples belonging to the same batch were prepared together, multiplexed and sequenced on a shared HiSeq lane. Per the authors' processing: MIGEC handled the raw barcoded reads, throwing out single-read molecular identifier groups before consensus assembly and CDR3 extraction. VDJtools was used for post-analysis of the clonotype tables, with diversity normalized by down-sampling every dataset to the smallest sample size. In repertoire overlap clustering, CDR3 amino acid sequences, but not nucleotide sequences, were matched to correct batch-related cross-sample contamination. TCRdb trimmed the raw reads at Q25, called clones with MiXCR and kept productive beta chains. Here each entry gathers all rows of one CDR3 protein and keeps the most common genes and DNA. TCRdb, not the original authors, processed these V and J calls. The table for this sample lists under 900,000 distinct CDR3 sequences; approximately 50% of them were counted only once. The ten top clones hold roughly 4.4% of the sample.

The chain was built from TRBV4-2 and TRBJ2-1, with the identity of the D gene unclear. Specimen: blood. This TCR was sampled from a girl under 18 with multiple sclerosis. The CDR3 region: CASSPRSEGNEQFF. The DNA sequence is given as TGTGCCAGCAGCCCAAGAAGTGAAGGCAATGAGCAGTTCTTC.